These 11 T cell receptor beta chains were sequenced from one sample in a study of OX40 agonist ivuxolimab in advanced cancers. Produced via immunoSEQ multiplex PCR; TCRdb's table is partial and in-frame only. The table lists around 84,000 clones, approximately 89% of them singletons, with 0.15% to 0.2% in the top ten. This sample comprised CD4+ or CD8+ T cells sorted from blood, obtained in a trial of the OX40 agonist ivuxolimab. Receptors originate from an adult with an advanced solid tumor such as melanoma, head and neck, liver or kidney cancer.

The chain combines TRBV6-6 with TRBJ1-1; TRBD1 aligns across 7 bases. This CDR3 contains 13 residues. Germline V gene lookup returns CDR1 MNHNY and CDR2 SVGAGI (reference sequence). The ends lost 10 bases at V and 5 bases at J; junction bases unmatched: 10. CDR3 loop: CATQTGTDTEAFF. In nucleotides, the CDR3 is TGTGCCACCCAGACAGGGACGGATACTGAAGCTTTCTTT.

The chain couples TRBV7-3 to TRBJ2-4, with 7 bases aligning to TRBD1. J lost 1 base, V lost 5 bases, and 8 bases had no gene match. Germline V lookup: CDR1 SGHTA, CDR2 FQGTGA. This CDR3 has 16 amino acids. The CDR3 sequence: CASSNRGPLAKNIQYF. The CDR3 nucleotides read TGTGCCAGCAGCAACAGGGGCCCCCTGGCCAAAAACATTCAGTACTTC.

This rearrangement joins TRBV5-4 to TRBJ2-5; D uncertain. V was shortened by 4 bases and J by 11 bases, with 21 bases between the two germline ends. The germline gives CDR1 SGHNT, CDR2 YYREEE (reference sequence). The CDR3 consists of 14 residues. CDR3 in amino acids: CASSIRTVAEVQYF. DNA for the CDR3: TGTGCCAGCAGCATTAGGACCGTCGCAGAGGTGCAGTACTTC.

The V gene is TRBV27, the J gene TRBJ2-7; D uncertain. V lost 2 bases to trimming and J lost 1 base, with 9 bases between them. The germline gives CDR1 MNHEY, CDR2 SMNVEV (reference sequence). The CDR3 spans 14 residues. CDR3 nucleotides: TGTGCCAGCAGTTTAGGGCCTACTTCCTACGAGCAGTACTTC. Translated: CASSLGPTSYEQYF.

The chain couples TRBV5-1 to TRBJ2-7, with D tentatively TRBD2 (5 bases). The V end lost 5 bases, the J end lost 2 bases, and 8 bases lay between the germline ends. The CDR3 runs to 12 residues. CDR1 is SGHRS and CDR2 is YFSETQ in the germline V gene. CDR3 protein: CASSGGAYEQYF. The CDR3 coding sequence is TGCGCCAGCAGTGGAGGAGCCTACGAGCAGTACTTC.

The chain has TRBV7-6 and TRBJ1-3, with unresolved D. Looked up from germline, CDR1 is SGHVS and CDR2 is FNYEAQ. V dropped 5 bases and J dropped 5 bases, with 7 bases sitting between them. The CDR3 loop spans 12 amino acids. The CDR3 region is CASSPKRNTIYF. CDR3 DNA sequence: TGTGCCAGCAGCCCGAAGAGAAACACCATATATTTT.

This sequence joins TRBV28 and TRBJ2-6; 9 bases agree with TRBD2. Germline-derived CDR1 and CDR2 are MDHEN and SYDVKM. The CDR3 contains 16 residues. J lost 2 bases, V lost 3 bases, and 2 bases had no gene match. In DNA, the CDR3 is TGTGCCAGCAGTTTGCGGGGGGGAACTGGGGCCAACGTCCTGACTTTC. This gives the protein CASSLRGGTGANVLTF.

This clone was observed a handful of times. CDR3 coding DNA: TGTGCCAGTAGTATACCCCCCTACCGGGACAGGGAAGGCGCCGGGGAGCTGTTTTTT. Encoded protein: CASSIPPYRDREGAGELFF. The chain joins TRBV19 to TRBJ2-2; TRBD1 agrees at 9 bases. The germline V gene encodes CDR1 LNHDA and CDR2 SQIVND (reference sequence). The junction had 16 bases not matched to a gene; V was cut back by 2 bases and J by 6 bases. The CDR3 totals 19 residues.

V and J are TRBV15 and TRBJ1-1; D is unclear. V lost 5 bases, J lost 1 base, and 8 bases lay in between. The CDR3 consists of 13 residues. Per the germline V gene, CDR1 is LNHNV and CDR2 is YYDKDF (reference sequence). CDR3 DNA: TGTGCCACCAGCGTAACTCAGAACACTGAAGCTTTCTTT. It encodes CATSVTQNTEAFF.

The CDR3 DNA sequence: TGTGCCAGCAGTTCTATAGCTACGATGCTCAACTATGGCTACACCTTC. Encoded protein: CASSSIATMLNYGYTF. The chain employs TRBV5-5 and TRBJ1-2; D is unclear. The germline CDR1 and CDR2 sequences are SGHKS and YYEKEE (reference sequence). V dropped 5 bases and J dropped 2 bases, with 19 bases sitting between them. The CDR3 contains 16 residues. Combining the CDR3 with reference TRBV5-5 and TRBJ1-2 gives the whole variable domain DAGVTQSPTHLIKTRGQQVTLRCSPISGHKSVSWYQQVLGQGPQFIFQYYEKEERGRGNFPDRFSARQFPNYSSELNVNALLLGDSALYLCASSSIATMLNYGYTFGSGTRLTVV.

The V and J genes are TRBV5-1 and TRBJ2-1; D possibly corresponds to TRBD2 (5 bases). Per the germline V gene, CDR1 is SGHRS and CDR2 is YFSETQ. This CDR3 spans 14 amino acids. The V and J ends lost 4 bases and 2 bases respectively, with 10 bases between them. The CDR3 nucleotides read TGCGCCAGCAGCGTCTCCGGGACCTACAATGAGCAGTTCTTC. This codes for CASSVSGTYNEQFF.